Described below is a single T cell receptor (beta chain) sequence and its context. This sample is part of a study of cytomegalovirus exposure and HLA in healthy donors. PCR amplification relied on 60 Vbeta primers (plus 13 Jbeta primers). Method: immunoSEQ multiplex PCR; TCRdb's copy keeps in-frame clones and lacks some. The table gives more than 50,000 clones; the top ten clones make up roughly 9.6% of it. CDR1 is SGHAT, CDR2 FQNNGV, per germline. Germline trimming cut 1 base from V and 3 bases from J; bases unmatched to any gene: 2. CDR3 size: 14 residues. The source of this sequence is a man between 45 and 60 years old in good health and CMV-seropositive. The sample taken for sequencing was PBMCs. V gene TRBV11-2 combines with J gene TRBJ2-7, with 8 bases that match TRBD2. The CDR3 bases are TGTGCCAGCAGCTTAGCGGGGGGGAGCTACGAGCAGTACTTC. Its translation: CASSLAGGSYEQYF.